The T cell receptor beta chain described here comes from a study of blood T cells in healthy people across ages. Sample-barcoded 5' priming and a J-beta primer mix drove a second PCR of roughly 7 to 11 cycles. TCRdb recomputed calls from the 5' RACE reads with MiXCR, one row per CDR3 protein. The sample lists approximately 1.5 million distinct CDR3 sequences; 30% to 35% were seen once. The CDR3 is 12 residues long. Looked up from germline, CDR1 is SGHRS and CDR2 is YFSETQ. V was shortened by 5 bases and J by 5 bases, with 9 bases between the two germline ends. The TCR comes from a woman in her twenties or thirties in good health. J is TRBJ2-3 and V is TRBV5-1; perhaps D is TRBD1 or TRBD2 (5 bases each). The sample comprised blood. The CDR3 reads CASRGAGDTQYF. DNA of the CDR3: TGCGCCAGCAGAGGGGCGGGAGATACGCAGTATTTT.